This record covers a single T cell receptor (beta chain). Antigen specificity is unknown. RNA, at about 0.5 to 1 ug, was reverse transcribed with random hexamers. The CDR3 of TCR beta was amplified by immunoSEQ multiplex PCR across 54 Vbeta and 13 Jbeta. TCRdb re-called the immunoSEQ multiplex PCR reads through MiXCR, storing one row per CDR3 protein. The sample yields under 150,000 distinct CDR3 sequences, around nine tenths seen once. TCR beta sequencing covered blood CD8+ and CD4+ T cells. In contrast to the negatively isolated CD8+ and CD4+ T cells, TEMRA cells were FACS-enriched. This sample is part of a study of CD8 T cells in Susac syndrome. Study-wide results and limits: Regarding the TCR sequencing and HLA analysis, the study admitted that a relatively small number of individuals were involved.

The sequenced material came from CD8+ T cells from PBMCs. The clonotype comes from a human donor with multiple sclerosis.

CDR3 loop: CASSSYRDRGEQYF. The CDR3 DNA is TGTGCCAGCAGCTCCTACCGGGACAGGGGCGAGCAGTACTTC. The chain recombines TRBV13 with TRBJ2-7; 10 nucleotides agree with TRBD1. Germline CDR1 and CDR2: PRHDT and FYEKMQ (reference sequence). There are 14 residues in the CDR3. Losses at the gene ends were 4 bases for V and 6 bases for J; bases not matched to a gene: 6. Complete variable domain (other parts from reference TRBV13 and TRBJ2-7): AAGVIQSPRHLIKEKRETATLKCYPIPRHDTVYWYQQGPGQDPQFLISFYEKMQSDKGSIPDRFSAQQFSDYHSELNMSSLELGDSALYFCASSSYRDRGEQYFGPGTRLTVT.